The sequence of this T cell receptor (beta chain) was determined in a study of glioma-infiltrating T cells after dendritic cell vaccination. About the study: Patients had newly diagnosed or recurrent glioblastoma and received dendritic cell vaccines.

TCRdb keeps only in-frame clones here, not all; method: immunoSEQ multiplex PCR. The table includes more than 20,000 clones, approximately 85% detected once. Fresh-frozen tumor tissue and more than two years of survival data were available for all. The junction had 1 base not matched to a gene; V was cut back by 1 base and J by 7 bases. This CDR3 is built from 13 residues. Looked up from germline, CDR1 is SGHVS and CDR2 is FQNEAQ. The chain recombines TRBV7-8 with TRBJ2-1; 7 bases map to TRBD2. The source is a human donor with glioblastoma. This specimen consisted of blood, obtained before dendritic cell vaccination. CDR3 in amino acids: CASSLVGGNEQFF. CDR3 nucleotides: TGTGCCAGCAGCTTAGTCGGGGGGAATGAGCAGTTCTTC.